These 20 T cell receptor beta chains were all obtained from the same sample, sequenced in a study of T cell responses to AZD1222 COVID-19 vaccine. Assay used: immunoSEQ multiplex PCR; TCRdb lists only in-frame clones, some missing. Here the sample spans 45,000 or so clones, 83% being singletons. The source material was peripheral blood, sampled on day 0 of AZD1222 vaccination. Source of these receptors: an adult in good health.

V usage is TRBV18 and J usage is TRBJ1-5; D is unresolved. The CDR3 has 15 residues. Trimming shortened V by 6 bases and J by 2 bases, and 14 bases separated the two germline ends. CDR1 is KGHSH and CDR2 is LQKENI in the germline V gene. CDR3 residues: CASSGGMAGNQPQHF. CDR3 DNA sequence: TGTGCCAGCTCGGGAGGGATGGCAGGCAATCAGCCCCAGCATTTT.

The CDR3 coding sequence is TGTGCCAGCAGCTTGGAGCCGGGTTCCTACGAGCAGTACTTC. Translated, it gives CASSLEPGSYEQYF. The V and J genes are TRBV5-5 and TRBJ2-7; no firm D call. V was pared by 0 bases and J by 1 base, with 8 bases between. Germline V gene lookup returns CDR1 SGHKS and CDR2 YYEKEE (reference sequence). This CDR3 region has 14 residues.

The chain recombines TRBV23-1 with TRBJ1-1; 8 positions agree with TRBD1. TRBV23-1 is given ORF status, its function remaining uncertain. The CDR3 runs to 19 residues. With V trimmed by 4 bases and J by 0 bases, 16 bases remained unmatched. The chain's CDR3 is CASSPTQQGVTSMNTEAFF. CDR3 nucleotides: TGCGCCAGCAGTCCGACACAACAGGGGGTAACTTCGATGAACACTGAAGCTTTCTTT.

The J gene is TRBJ1-2, the V gene TRBV12-3 or TRBV12-4; D remains ambiguous. CDR3 length: 11 residues. V lost 7 bases to trimming and J lost 6 bases, with 9 bases between them. This CDR3 reads CASTGVHGYTF. In DNA, the CDR3 is TGTGCCAGCACCGGGGTCCATGGCTACACCTTC.

CDR3 loop: CASSPGQGGPYEQYF. The CDR3 region has the DNA TGTGCCAGCTCACCGGGACAGGGGGGCCCCTACGAGCAGTACTTC. This sequence joins TRBV18 and TRBJ2-7; 11 positions agree with TRBD1. Germline V lookup: CDR1 KGHSH, CDR2 LQKENI. The length of the CDR3 is 15 residues. V lost 3 bases to trimming and J lost 2 bases; unmatched junction nucleotides: 3.

The rearrangement joins TRBV28 to TRBJ1-1, with 10 bases aligning to TRBD1. J lost 3 bases, V lost 6 bases, and 7 bases had no gene match. Germline V gene lookup returns CDR1 MDHEN and CDR2 SYDVKM. The CDR3 contains 15 residues. The chain's CDR3 is CASSLGGQGYTEAFF. The CDR3 DNA reads as TGTGCCAGCAGCCTAGGGGGACAGGGGTACACTGAAGCTTTCTTT.

The table lists this clone with a few counts. The chain carries TRBV6-1 and TRBJ2-7; TRBD2 matches at 11 bases. The CDR3 spans 14 residues. CDR1 MNHNS and CDR2 SASEGT come from the germline V gene. J gave up 6 bases and V 2 bases, and 3 bases lay outside the gene matches. The CDR3 nucleotides read TGTGCCAGCAGTGAATTGGGACTAGCGGTCGAGCAGTACTTC. Its protein product is CASSELGLAVEQYF.

The chain uses TRBV6-1 and TRBJ1-1, with D perhaps TRBD1 (5 bases). Trimming removed 2 bases from V and 10 bases from J, with 11 bases in between. Germline V gene sequence: CDR1 MNHNS, CDR2 SASEGT. CDR3 length: 12 residues. CDR3 protein: CASSELRGGAFF. CDR3 DNA sequence: TGTGCCAGCAGTGAATTGCGGGGGGGAGCTTTCTTT.

The chain employs TRBV18 and TRBJ1-1; the match to TRBD1 covers 8 bases. Unmatched junction bases numbered 4, after V lost 5 bases and J lost 2 bases. This CDR3 has 14 amino acids. CDR1 and CDR2 (germline): KGHSH, LQKENI. This chain's CDR3 is CASSETGVNTEAFF. The CDR3 coding sequence is TGTGCCAGCTCAGAGACAGGGGTAAACACTGAAGCTTTCTTT.

This clone was found a few times. J is TRBJ1-2 and V is TRBV5-6; 8 nucleotides match TRBD1. Germline values: CDR1 SGHDT, CDR2 YYEEEE. The CDR3 consists of 14 residues. With V trimmed by 2 bases and J by 6 bases, 6 bases remained unmatched. The CDR3 protein is CASSLWHRGNGYTF. The DNA of the CDR3 is TGTGCCAGCAGCTTATGGCACAGGGGGAATGGCTACACCTTC.

The chain is built from TRBV12-2 and TRBJ2-5; TRBD2 is the table's D call, not checked against the DNA. TRBV12-2 is labeled a pseudogene. There are 14 residues in the CDR3. The CDR3 loop is CASRLGRGKETQYF. CDR3 nucleotides: TGTGCAAGTCGCTTAGGGAGGGGAAAAGAGACCCAGTACTTC.

CDR3: CASSPRTALGETF. CDR3 nucleotide sequence: TGTGCCAGTAGTCCGCGGACCGCTCTTGGGGAGACCTTC. V is TRBV19 and J is TRBJ1-2; D gene uncertain. CDR1 is LNHDA, CDR2 SQIVND, per germline (reference sequence). The CDR3 length is 13 residues. Trimming pared 5 bases from V and 14 bases from J, leaving 21 bases between. The full variable domain, in which reference TRBV19 and TRBJ1-2 provide the parts outside the CDR3, is DGGITQSPKYLFRKEGQNVTLSCEQNLNHDAMYWYRQDPGQGLRLIYYSQIVNDFQKGDIAEGYSVSREKKESFPLTVTSAQKNPTAFYLCASSPRTALGETFGSGTRLTVV.

The chain joins TRBV4-3 to TRBJ2-6; unclear D gene. This CDR3 has 15 amino acids. Germline V gene sequence: CDR1 LGHNA, CDR2 YSLEER. The V gene lost 1 base and the J gene lost 0 bases, with 4 bases spanning the gap. CDR3: CASSQVASGANVLTF. The DNA of the CDR3 is TGCGCCAGCAGCCAAGTAGCCTCTGGGGCCAACGTCCTGACTTTC.

This chain connects TRBV18 to TRBJ2-3, with 8 nucleotides matching TRBD1. Germline values: CDR1 KGHSH, CDR2 LQKENI. V trimming: 1 base; J trimming: 1 base; junction bases outside the gene matches: 13. The CDR3 contains 19 residues. CDR3 amino acids: CASSPLSLVGQGGTDTQYF. In nucleotides, the CDR3 is TGTGCCAGCTCACCACTCAGCCTCGTTGGACAGGGAGGCACAGATACGCAGTATTTT.

The chain employs TRBV9 and TRBJ2-1, with TRBD2 identical over 13 bases. J lost 6 bases, V lost 1 base, and 7 bases had no gene match. The CDR3 runs to 17 residues. The germline CDR1 and CDR2 sequences are SGDLS and YYNGEE. The chain's CDR3 is CASSVLTSGRIANEQFF. Written as DNA, the CDR3 is TGTGCCAGCAGCGTATTGACTAGCGGGAGGATCGCCAATGAGCAGTTCTTC.

This clone was counted between two and nine times. This chain uses TRBV4-2 with TRBJ2-7, with 7 bases aligning to TRBD1. Germline CDR1 LGHNA, CDR2 YNFKEQ. V lost 0 bases, J lost 5 bases, and 7 bases stayed unmatched. This CDR3 is built from 15 residues. The CDR3 spells CASSQEEARGNEQYF. The DNA for the CDR3 is TGTGCCAGCAGCCAAGAGGAGGCCAGGGGGAACGAGCAGTACTTC.

The rearrangement uses TRBV5-4 and TRBJ1-1; D is perhaps TRBD1 (6 bases). The CDR3 has 14 residues. With 0 bases removed from V and 1 base from J, the gap between germline ends came to 7 bases. Germline loops: CDR1 SGHNT, CDR2 YYREEE (reference sequence). The CDR3 is CASSLEQGNTEAFF. CDR3 DNA sequence: TGTGCCAGCAGCTTGGAACAGGGGAACACTGAAGCTTTCTTT.

The chain links TRBV6-5 to TRBJ2-1, with D hard to call. Germline V gene lookup returns CDR1 MNHEY and CDR2 SVGAGI. V lost 6 bases and J lost 9, with 18 bases in between. The CDR3 loop spans 14 amino acids. CDR3: CASSRTLLTGEQFF. The CDR3 region has the DNA TGTGCCAGCAGCAGGACCCTACTAACGGGTGAGCAGTTCTTC.

DNA for the CDR3: TGTGCCAGCATACGTTGGGATGAGCAGTTCTTC. It translates to CASIRWDEQFF. This rearrangement joins TRBV28 to TRBJ2-1, with D unclear. This CDR3 has 11 amino acids. The V and J ends lost 7 bases and 8 bases respectively, with 9 bases between them. The germline gives CDR1 MDHEN, CDR2 SYDVKM. Variable domain in full (rest from reference TRBV28 and TRBJ2-1): DVKVTQSSRYLVKRTGEKVFLECVQDMDHENMFWYRQDPGLGLRLIYFSYDVKMKEKGDIPEGYSVSREKKERFSLILESASTNQTSMYLCASIRWDEQFFGPGTRLTVL.

The chain employs TRBV15 and TRBJ2-7; D uncertain. Deletions cut 4 bases from V and 3 bases from J, with 4 bases between. The V gene's germline CDR1 is LNHNV and CDR2 YYDKDF (reference sequence). The CDR3 is made up of 11 amino acids. The CDR3 nucleotides read TGTGCCACCAGCACCGACTACGAGCAGTACTTC. Translation gives CATSTDYEQYF.